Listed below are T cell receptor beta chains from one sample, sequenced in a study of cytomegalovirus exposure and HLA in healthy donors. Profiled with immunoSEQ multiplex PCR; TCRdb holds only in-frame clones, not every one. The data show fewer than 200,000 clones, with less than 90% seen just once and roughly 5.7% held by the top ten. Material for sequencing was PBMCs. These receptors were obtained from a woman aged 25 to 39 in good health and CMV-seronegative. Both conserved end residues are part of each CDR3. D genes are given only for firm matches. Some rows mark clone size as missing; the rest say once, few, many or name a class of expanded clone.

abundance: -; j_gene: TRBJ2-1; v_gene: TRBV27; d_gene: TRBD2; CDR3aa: CASSFPTMRGLIHEQFF; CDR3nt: TGTGCCAGCAGTTTCCCTACAATGAGGGGACTAATCCATGAGCAGTTCTTC
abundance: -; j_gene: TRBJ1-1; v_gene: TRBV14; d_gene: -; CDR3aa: CASSHAGIEAFF; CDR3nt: TGTGCCAGCAGCCATGCAGGCATAGAAGCTTTCTTT
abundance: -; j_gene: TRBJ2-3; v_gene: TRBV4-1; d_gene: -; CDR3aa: CASSQAAVTDTQYF; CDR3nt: TGCGCCAGCAGCCAAGCCGCAGTCACAGATACGCAGTATTTT
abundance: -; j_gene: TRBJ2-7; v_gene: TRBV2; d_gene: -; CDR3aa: CASSESEYEQYF; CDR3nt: TGTGCCAGCAGTGAATCAGAGTACGAGCAGTACTTC
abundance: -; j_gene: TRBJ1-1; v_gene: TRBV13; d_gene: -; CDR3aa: CASTSGGVRTEAFF; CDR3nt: TGTGCCAGCACCTCCGGGGGGGTTCGCACTGAAGCTTTCTTT
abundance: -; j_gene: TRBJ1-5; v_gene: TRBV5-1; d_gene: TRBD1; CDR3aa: CASSIGQGDQPQHF; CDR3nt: TGCGCCAGCAGCATTGGACAGGGGGATCAGCCCCAGCATTTT
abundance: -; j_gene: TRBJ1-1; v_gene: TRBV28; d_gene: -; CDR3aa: CASSPVYGGLNTEAFF; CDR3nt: TGTGCCAGCAGCCCGGTGTACGGGGGCCTGAACACTGAAGCTTTCTTT
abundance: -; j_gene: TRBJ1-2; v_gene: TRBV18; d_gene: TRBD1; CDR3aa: CASSPRGQEVHYGYTF; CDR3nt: TGTGCCAGCTCACCACGGGGACAGGAAGTCCATTATGGCTACACCTTC
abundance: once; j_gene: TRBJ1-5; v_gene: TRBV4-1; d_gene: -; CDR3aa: CASSQEGPNQPQHF; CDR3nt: TGCGCCAGCAGCCAAGAAGGGCCCAATCAGCCCCAGCATTTT
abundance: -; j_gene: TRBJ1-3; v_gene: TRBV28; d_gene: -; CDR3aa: CASSKAPVSGNTIYF; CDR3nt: TGTGCCAGCAGTAAGGCGCCAGTCTCTGGAAACACCATATATTTT
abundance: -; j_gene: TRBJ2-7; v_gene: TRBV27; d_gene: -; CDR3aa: CASSLSLLATEQYF; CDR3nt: TGTGCCAGCAGTTTATCTTTGCTAGCGACCGAGCAGTACTTC
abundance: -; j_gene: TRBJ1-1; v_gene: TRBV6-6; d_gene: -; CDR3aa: CASSYSRRNTEAFF; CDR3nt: TGTGCCAGCAGTTACTCGAGGAGGAACACTGAAGCTTTCTTT
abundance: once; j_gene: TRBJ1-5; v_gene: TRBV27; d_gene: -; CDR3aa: CASSITGFGNQPQHF; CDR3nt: TGTGCCAGCAGTATAACAGGGTTCGGCAATCAGCCCCAGCATTTT
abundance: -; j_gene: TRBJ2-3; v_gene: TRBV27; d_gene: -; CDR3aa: CASSLGYTQYF; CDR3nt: TGTGCCAGCAGCCTGGGTTATACGCAGTATTTT
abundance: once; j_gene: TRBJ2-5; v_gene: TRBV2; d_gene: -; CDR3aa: CASTRQQETQYF; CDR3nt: TGTGCCAGCACGCGACAGCAAGAGACCCAGTACTTC
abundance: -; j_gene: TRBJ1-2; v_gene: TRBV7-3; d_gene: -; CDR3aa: CASSLTSGSYYGYTF; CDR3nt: TGTGCCAGCAGCTTAACAAGCGGGTCCTACTATGGCTACACCTTC
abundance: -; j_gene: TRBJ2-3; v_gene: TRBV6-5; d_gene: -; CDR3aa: CASSRERGTDTQYF; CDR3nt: TGTGCCAGCAGCCGGGAGAGGGGCACAGATACGCAGTATTTT
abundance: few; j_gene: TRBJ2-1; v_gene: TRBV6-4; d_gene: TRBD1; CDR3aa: CASSLGTGSYNEQFF; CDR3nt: TGTGCCAGCAGCCTCGGGACAGGATCCTACAATGAGCAGTTCTTC
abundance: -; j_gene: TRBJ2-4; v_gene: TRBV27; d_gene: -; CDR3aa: CASSYRAKNIQYF; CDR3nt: TGTGCCAGCAGTTACAGAGCCAAAAACATTCAGTACTTC
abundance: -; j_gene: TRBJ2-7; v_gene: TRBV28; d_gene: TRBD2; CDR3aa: CASSLGGRDSYEQYF; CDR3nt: TGTGCCAGCAGTTTAGGCGGGAGGGACTCCTACGAGCAGTACTTC
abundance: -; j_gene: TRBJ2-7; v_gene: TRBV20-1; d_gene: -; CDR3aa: CSAREGHEQYF; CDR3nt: TGCAGTGCTAGAGAGGGCCACGAGCAGTACTTC
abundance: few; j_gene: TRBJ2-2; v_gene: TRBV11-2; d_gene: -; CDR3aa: CASSLGLYTGELFF; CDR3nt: TGTGCCAGCAGCTTAGGGCTGTACACCGGGGAGCTGTTTTTT
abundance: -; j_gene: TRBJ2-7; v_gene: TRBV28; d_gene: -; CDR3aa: CASSLPGGTYEQYF; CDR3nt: TGTGCCAGCAGTTTGCCAGGGGGGACCTACGAGCAGTACTTC
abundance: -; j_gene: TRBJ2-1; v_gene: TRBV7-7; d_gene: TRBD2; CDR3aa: CASSSTSGNEQFF; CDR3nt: TGTGCTAGCAGCTCCACTAGCGGTAATGAGCAGTTCTTC
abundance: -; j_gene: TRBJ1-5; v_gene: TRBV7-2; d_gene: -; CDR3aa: CASSLALTERQPQHF; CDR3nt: TGTGCCAGCAGCTTAGCGCTTACCGAGCGCCAGCCCCAGCATTTT
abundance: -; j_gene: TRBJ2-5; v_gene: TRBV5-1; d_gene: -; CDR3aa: CASSSNAAQGGETQYF; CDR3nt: TGCGCCAGCAGCTCGAACGCGGCGCAGGGGGGAGAGACCCAGTACTTC
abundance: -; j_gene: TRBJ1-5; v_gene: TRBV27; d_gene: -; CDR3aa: CASSPGSQQPQHF; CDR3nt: TGTGCCAGCAGCCCTGGAAGTCAACAGCCCCAGCATTTT
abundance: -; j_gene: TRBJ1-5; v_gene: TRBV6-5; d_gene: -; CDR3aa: CASSYRAGSNQPQHF; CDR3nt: TGTGCCAGCAGTTACAGAGCAGGGTCGAATCAGCCCCAGCATTTT
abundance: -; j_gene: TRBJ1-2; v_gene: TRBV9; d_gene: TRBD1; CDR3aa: CASSVLTGVGYTF; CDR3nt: TGTGCCAGCAGCGTGCTGACAGGGGTTGGCTACACCTTC
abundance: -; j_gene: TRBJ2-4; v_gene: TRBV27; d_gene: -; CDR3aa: CASSISMADIQYF; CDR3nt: TGTGCCAGCAGTATCTCAATGGCTGACATTCAGTACTTC
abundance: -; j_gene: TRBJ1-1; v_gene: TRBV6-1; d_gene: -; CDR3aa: CASSGGRQPNTEAFF; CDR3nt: TGTGCCAGCAGTGGGGGGAGACAGCCGAACACTGAAGCTTTCTTT
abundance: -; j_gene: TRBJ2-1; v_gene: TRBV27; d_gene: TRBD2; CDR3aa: CASSLSPSGRFNEQFF; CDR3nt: TGTGCCAGCAGTTTAAGCCCTAGCGGGAGGTTCAATGAGCAGTTCTTC